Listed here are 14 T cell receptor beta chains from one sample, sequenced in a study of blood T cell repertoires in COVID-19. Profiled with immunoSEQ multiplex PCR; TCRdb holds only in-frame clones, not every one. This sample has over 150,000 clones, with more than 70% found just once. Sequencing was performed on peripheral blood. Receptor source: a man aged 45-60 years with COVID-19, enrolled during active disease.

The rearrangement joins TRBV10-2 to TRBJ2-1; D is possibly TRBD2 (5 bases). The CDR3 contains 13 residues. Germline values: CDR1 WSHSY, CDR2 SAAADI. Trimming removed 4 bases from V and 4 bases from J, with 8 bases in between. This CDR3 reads CASSGIAYNEQFF. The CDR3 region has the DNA TGCGCCAGCAGTGGCATAGCGTACAATGAGCAGTTCTTC.

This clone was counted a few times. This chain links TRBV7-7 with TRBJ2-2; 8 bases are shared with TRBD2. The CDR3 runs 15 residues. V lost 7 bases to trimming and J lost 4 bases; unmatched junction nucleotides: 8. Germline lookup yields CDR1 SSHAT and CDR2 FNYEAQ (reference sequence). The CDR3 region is CASTRMAGGTGELFF. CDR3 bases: TGTGCCAGCACCAGAATGGCGGGAGGCACCGGGGAGCTGTTTTTT.

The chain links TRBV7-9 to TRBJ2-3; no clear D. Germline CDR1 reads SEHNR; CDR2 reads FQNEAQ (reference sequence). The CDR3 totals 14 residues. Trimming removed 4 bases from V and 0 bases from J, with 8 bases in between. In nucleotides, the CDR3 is TGTGCCAGCAGCTCCGCGCTAAGCACAGATACGCAGTATTTT. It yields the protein CASSSALSTDTQYF.

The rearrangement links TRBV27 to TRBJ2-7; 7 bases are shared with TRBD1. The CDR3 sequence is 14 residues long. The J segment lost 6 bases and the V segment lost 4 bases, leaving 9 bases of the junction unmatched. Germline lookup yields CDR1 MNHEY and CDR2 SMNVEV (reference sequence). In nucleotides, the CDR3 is TGTGCCAGCAGTTCGCCGGGACAGAGTCCCGAGCAGTACTTC. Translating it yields CASSSPGQSPEQYF.

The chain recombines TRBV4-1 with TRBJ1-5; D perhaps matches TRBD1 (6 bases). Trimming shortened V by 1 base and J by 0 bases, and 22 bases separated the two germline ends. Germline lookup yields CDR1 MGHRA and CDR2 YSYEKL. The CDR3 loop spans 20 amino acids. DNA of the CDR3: TGCGCCAGCAGCCAAGCCTCGCCTGCGGGGGCACTTTATAGCAATCAGCCCCAGCATTTT. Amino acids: CASSQASPAGALYSNQPQHF.

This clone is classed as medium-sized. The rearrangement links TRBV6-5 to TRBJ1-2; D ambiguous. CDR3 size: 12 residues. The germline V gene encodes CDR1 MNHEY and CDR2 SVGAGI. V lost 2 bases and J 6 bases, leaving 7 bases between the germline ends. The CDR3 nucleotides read TGTGCCAGCAGTTACGGAGAAAATGGCTACACCTTC. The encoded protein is CASSYGENGYTF.

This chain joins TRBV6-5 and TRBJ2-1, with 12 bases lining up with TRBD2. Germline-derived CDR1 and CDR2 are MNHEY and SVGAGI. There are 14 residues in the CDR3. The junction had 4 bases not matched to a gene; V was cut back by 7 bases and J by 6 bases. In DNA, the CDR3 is TGTGCCAGCACTAGCGGGGGGGCTTCCAATGAGCAGTTCTTC. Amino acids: CASTSGGASNEQFF.

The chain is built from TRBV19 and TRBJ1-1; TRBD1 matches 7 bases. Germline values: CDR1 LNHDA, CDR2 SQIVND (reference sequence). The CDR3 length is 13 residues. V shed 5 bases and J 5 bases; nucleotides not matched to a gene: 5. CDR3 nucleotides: TGTGCCAGTAGTTCACAGGGGAGGACTGAAGCTTTCTTT. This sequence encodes CASSSQGRTEAFF.

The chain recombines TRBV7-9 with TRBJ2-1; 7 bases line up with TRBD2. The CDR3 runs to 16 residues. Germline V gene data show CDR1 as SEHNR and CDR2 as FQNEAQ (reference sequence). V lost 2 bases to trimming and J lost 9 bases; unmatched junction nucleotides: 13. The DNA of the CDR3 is TGTGCCAGCAGCTTATCTGTTCGAGCGGGACTGGGTGAGCAGTTCTTC. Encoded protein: CASSLSVRAGLGEQFF.

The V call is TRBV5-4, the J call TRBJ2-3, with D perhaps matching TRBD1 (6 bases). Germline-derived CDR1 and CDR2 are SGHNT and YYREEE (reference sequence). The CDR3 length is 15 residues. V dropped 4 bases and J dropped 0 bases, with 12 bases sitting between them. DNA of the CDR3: TGTGCCAGCAGCCCCGGGACACCTAGCACAGATACGCAGTATTTT. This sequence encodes CASSPGTPSTDTQYF.

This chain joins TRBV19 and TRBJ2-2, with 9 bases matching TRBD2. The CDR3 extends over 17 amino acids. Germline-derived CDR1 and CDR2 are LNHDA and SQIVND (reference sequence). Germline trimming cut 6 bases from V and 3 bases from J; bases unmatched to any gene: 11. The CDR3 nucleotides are TGTGCCAGTAGCCAAACCCGGCGCGGGGGGGACACCGGGGAGCTGTTTTTT. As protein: CASSQTRRGGDTGELFF.

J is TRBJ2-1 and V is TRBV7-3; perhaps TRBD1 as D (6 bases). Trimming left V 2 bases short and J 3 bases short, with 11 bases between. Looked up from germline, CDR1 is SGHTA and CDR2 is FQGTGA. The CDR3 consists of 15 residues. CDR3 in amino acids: CASSLVGASYNEQFF. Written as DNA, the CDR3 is TGTGCCAGCAGCTTAGTGGGGGCTAGCTACAATGAGCAGTTCTTC.

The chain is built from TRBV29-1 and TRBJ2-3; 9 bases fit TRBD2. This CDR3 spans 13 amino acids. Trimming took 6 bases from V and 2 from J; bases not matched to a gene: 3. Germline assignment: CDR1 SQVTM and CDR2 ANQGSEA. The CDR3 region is CSVGTSPTDTQYF. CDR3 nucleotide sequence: TGCAGCGTCGGGACTAGCCCCACAGATACGCAGTATTTT.

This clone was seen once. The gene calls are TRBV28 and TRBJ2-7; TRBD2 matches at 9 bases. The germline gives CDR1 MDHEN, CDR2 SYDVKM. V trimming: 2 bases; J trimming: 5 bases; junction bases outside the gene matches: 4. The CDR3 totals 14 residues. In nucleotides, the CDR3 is TGTGCCAGCAGTTTAGCGGGGGGGCCCGACGAGCAGTACTTC. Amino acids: CASSLAGGPDEQYF.